The clone carrying this T cell receptor beta chain has more than one count but fewer than ten. The antigen remains undetermined. TCRdb used MiXCR to reprocess the reads, holding one entry per CDR3 protein. In the table there are some 150,000 distinct CDR3 sequences, 5% to 6.5% of which are singletons. The sample belongs to a study of T cell repertoires in cytomegalovirus infection. On the study more broadly: Public TCR beta signatures were indicative of both CMV infection and a matching HLA type. Study-level points and caveats: The ex vivo response was dominated by HLA-C-restricted CMV-specific TCR beta clonotypes.

J lost 5 bases, V lost 2 bases, and 1 base had no gene match. The CDR3 is 13 residues long. Germline values: CDR1 DFQATT, CDR2 SNEGSKA (reference sequence). This sequence was found in a human donor in good health (CMV status not recorded). Some clones in this sample may be carry-over from other donors' samples. The sample comprised PBMCs. This chain uses TRBV20-1 with TRBJ2-2; TRBD1 matches at 8 bases. The CDR3, as DNA: TGCAGTGCTAGAACAGGGGGGACCGGGGAGCTGTTTTTT. This sequence encodes CSARTGGTGELFF.